The 7 T cell receptor beta chains presented below share a single source sample, sequenced in a study of blood T cells in healthy people across ages. Next came a second PCR, run for about 7 to 11 cycles, which used a sample-barcoded 5' primer along with a J-beta primer mix. TCRdb re-analysed the 5' RACE reads in MiXCR, keeping a single row per CDR3 protein. The data show over 1,500,000 distinct CDR3 sequences, approximately 50% seen once. Sequenced material: blood. These receptor sequences come from a woman in her 40s in good health.

V is TRBV18 and J is TRBJ2-1; 11 positions match TRBD2. Germline loops: CDR1 KGHSH, CDR2 LQKENI. The CDR3 totals 17 residues. V shed 6 bases and J 9 bases; nucleotides not matched to a gene: 16. The CDR3 protein is CASSPTIAGGHRSEQFF. In nucleotides, the CDR3 is TGTGCCAGCTCTCCGACAATAGCGGGGGGGCATCGGAGTGAGCAGTTCTTC.

In its sample, this clonotype was seen a few times. This chain joins TRBV7-2 and TRBJ2-4; D may be TRBD2 (5 bases). Germline loops: CDR1 SGHTA, CDR2 FQGNSA. V lost 6 bases and J lost 1, with 13 bases in between. The CDR3 has 15 amino acids. CDR3 coding DNA: TGTGCCAGCAGTCAGACCCGAGGGGCCAAAAACATTCAGTACTTC. This codes for CASSQTRGAKNIQYF.

V is TRBV28 and J is TRBJ2-1; 7 nucleotides align to TRBD1. The CDR3 length is 12 residues. The trim removed 4 bases at V and 13 bases at J, leaving 7 bases unmatched. CDR1 and CDR2 (germline): MDHEN, SYDVKM. Here the CDR3 DNA reads TGTGCCAGCAGTTCTAGGGGGCGCATCCAGTTCTTC. Its protein product is CASSSRGRIQFF.

V and J are TRBV12-3 or TRBV12-4 and TRBJ2-1; TRBD2 matches at 9 bases. The trim removed 6 bases at V and 8 bases at J, leaving 5 bases unmatched. This CDR3 has 13 residues. In nucleotides, the CDR3 is TGTGCCAGCAGCGCGGGCGGGGGGGATGAGCAGTTCTTC. Amino acid sequence: CASSAGGGDEQFF.

This sequence joins TRBV29-1 and TRBJ2-3; TRBD2 matches 14 bases. Germline CDR1 is SQVTM and CDR2 is ANQGSEA. This CDR3 region has 13 residues. Trimming at V came to 7 bases and at J to 7 bases, leaving 4 bases not matched to a gene. CDR3 sequence reads: CSAGTSGGHTQYF. The DNA of the CDR3 is TGCAGCGCCGGGACTAGCGGGGGCCATACGCAGTATTTT.

The V gene is TRBV28, the J gene TRBJ2-5; TRBD2 might be the D (7 bases). Germline V lookup: CDR1 MDHEN, CDR2 SYDVKM. Deletions cut 2 bases from V and 5 bases from J, with 18 bases between. The CDR3 sequence is 16 residues long. The CDR3 protein is CASSLAGAIGRETQYF. DNA for the CDR3: TGTGCCAGCAGTTTAGCGGGGGCCATCGGTCGGGAGACCCAGTACTTC.

V and J are TRBV20-1 and TRBJ1-5; 9 bases align to TRBD1. CDR1 and CDR2 (germline): DFQATT, SNEGSKA (reference sequence). This CDR3 spans 16 amino acids. V lost 6 bases and J lost 7; bases outside the gene matches: 16. The CDR3 here is CSAHLRTGDTVQPQHF. The CDR3 bases are TGCAGTGCCCACCTAAGGACAGGGGACACCGTACAGCCCCAGCATTTT.